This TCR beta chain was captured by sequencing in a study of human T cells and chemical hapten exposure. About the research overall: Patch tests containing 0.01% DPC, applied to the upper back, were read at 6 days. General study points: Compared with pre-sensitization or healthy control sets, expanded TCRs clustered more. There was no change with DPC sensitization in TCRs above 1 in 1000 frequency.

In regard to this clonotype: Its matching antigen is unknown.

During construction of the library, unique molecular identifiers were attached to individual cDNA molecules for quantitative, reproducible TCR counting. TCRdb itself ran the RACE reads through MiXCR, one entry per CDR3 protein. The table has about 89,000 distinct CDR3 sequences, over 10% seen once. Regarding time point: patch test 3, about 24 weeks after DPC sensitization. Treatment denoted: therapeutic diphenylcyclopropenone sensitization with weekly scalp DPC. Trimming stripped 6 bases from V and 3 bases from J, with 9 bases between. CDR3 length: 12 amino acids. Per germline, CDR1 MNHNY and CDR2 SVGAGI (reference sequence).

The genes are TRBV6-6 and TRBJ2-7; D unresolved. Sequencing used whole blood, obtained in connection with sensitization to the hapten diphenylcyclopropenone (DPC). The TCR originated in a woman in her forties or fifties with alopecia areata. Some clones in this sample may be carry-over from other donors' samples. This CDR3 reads CASSPKDYEQYF. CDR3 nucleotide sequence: TGTGCCAGCAGCCCCAAGGACTACGAGCAGTACTTC.